The 9 T cell receptor beta chains listed next were all sequenced from one sample in a study of CD8 T cells in Susac syndrome. The RNA, about 0.5 to 1 ug, was put through reverse transcription using random hexamers. TCRdb processed the immunoSEQ multiplex PCR reads anew with MiXCR; each CDR3 protein has one entry. Of approximately 71,000 distinct CDR3 sequences in the sample, approximately 96% were seen once. What was sequenced was CD4+ T cells from PBMCs. These receptors were obtained from a human donor with multiple sclerosis.

The J gene is TRBJ2-5, the V gene TRBV6-2 or TRBV6-3; the D gene could be TRBD1 or TRBD2 (5 bases each). The V end was cut by 1 base, the J end by 0 bases, with 12 bases between. CDR3 length: 16 residues. Germline V gives CDR1 MNHEY, CDR2 SVGEGT. The CDR3 DNA sequence: TGTGCCAGCAGTTACTGGGGACGGGCCCACCAAGAGACCCAGTACTTC. It specifies CASSYWGRAHQETQYF.

The chain joins TRBV9 to TRBJ2-7; TRBD2 might be the D (6 bases). The CDR3 covers 13 residues. The V gene lost 4 bases and the J gene lost 5 bases, with 13 bases spanning the gap. Germline-derived CDR1 and CDR2 are SGDLS and YYNGEE. The CDR3 sequence is CASSPRPSDEQYF. The CDR3 coding sequence is TGTGCCAGCAGCCCCCGACCTAGCGACGAGCAGTACTTC.

The V and J genes are TRBV12-3 or TRBV12-4 and TRBJ1-2, with D uncertain. Trimming stripped 6 bases from V and 6 bases from J, with 20 bases between. The CDR3 extends over 15 amino acids. In DNA form, the CDR3 reads TGTGCCAGCAGACCCCCTGGGCGGTCATTCGATGGCTACACCTTC. Protein sequence: CASRPPGRSFDGYTF.

The chain links TRBV30 to TRBJ1-2, with 11 nucleotides matching TRBD1. The germline V gene encodes CDR1 GTSNPN and CDR2 SVGIG (reference sequence). This CDR3 has 13 residues. The trim removed 8 bases at V and 2 bases at J, leaving 4 bases unmatched. The CDR3 nucleotides read TGTGCCAGGGGGACAGGGGGAAACTATGGCTACACCTTC. Amino acid sequence: CARGTGGNYGYTF.

J is TRBJ2-7 and V is TRBV12-3 or TRBV12-4, with TRBD2 as a possible D gene (5 bases). With 6 bases removed from V and 12 bases from J, the gap between germline ends came to 21 bases. The CDR3 is made up of 13 amino acids. CDR3 bases: TGTGCCAGCAGCCCGGTGGCAGCGGAAAGGCCGTACTTC. Protein sequence: CASSPVAAERPYF.

The gene calls are TRBV3-1 and TRBJ1-2; D is unresolved. The CDR3 has 13 residues. V lost 2 bases to trimming and J lost 3 bases, with 7 bases between them. Germline-derived CDR1 and CDR2 are LGHDT and YNNKEL (reference sequence). CDR3: CASSQPGYYGYTF. CDR3 bases: TGTGCCAGCAGCCAACCGGGATACTATGGCTACACCTTC.

V usage is TRBV19 and J usage is TRBJ1-3, with D unclear. CDR3 length equals 13 residues. CDR1 is LNHDA and CDR2 is SQIVND in the germline V gene (reference sequence). Trimming cost V 7 bases and J 0 bases, with 7 bases left between them. The CDR3 DNA reads TGTGCCAGTAACCCTGGCTCTGGAAACACCATATATTTT. Translation: CASNPGSGNTIYF.

This chain connects TRBV29-1 to TRBJ1-3; tentatively, D is TRBD1 (5 bases). V was cut by 5 bases and J by 0 bases, with 11 bases left in between. This CDR3 spans 14 amino acids. The germline gives CDR1 SQVTM, CDR2 ANQGSEA. CDR3 sequence reads: CSVTDSLSGNTIYF. The CDR3 nucleotides are TGCAGCGTTACTGACAGCCTCTCTGGAAACACCATATATTTT.

This clonotype came up once. This chain connects TRBV20-1 to TRBJ1-2, with D unresolved. The CDR3 length is 12 residues. Between the trimmed V and J ends, which lost 4 bases and 6 bases, there was a span of 12 bases. Germline CDR1 DFQATT, CDR2 SNEGSKA (reference sequence). The CDR3 protein is CSAIRAPDGYTF. For the CDR3, the DNA is TGCAGTGCTATCCGGGCCCCTGATGGCTACACCTTC.